This T cell receptor (beta chain) stems from a study of T cell repertoires in cytomegalovirus infection. At the level of the study: The authors used CMV epitopes that were HLA-C-restricted (recently identified) and HLA-B-restricted (well studied). Indications came from public TCR beta signatures; they pointed to CMV infection and to a matching HLA type.

TCRdb redid the calling of the reads with MiXCR, one entry per CDR3 protein. The profile shows some 560,000 distinct CDR3 sequences, about 39% of them singletons. CDR1 is MNHGY and CDR2 is SAAAGT in the germline V gene. There are 15 residues in the CDR3. Study-level points and caveats: Across the ex vivo response, the dominant clonotypes were HLA-C-restricted CMV-specific TCR beta clonotypes. Cumulative frequency of public TCR beta families picked out carriers of CMV plus the relevant HLA.

As regards this clonotype: As yet, its antigen is unknown. Its ends do not fully match the called genes, so a read error is possible.

The sequencing here drew on cultured PBMCs, taken from culture after CMV antigen stimulation. The receptor comes from a human donor in good health (CMV status not recorded). Some clones in this sample may be carry-over from other donors' samples. The J gene is TRBJ1-6, the V gene TRBV6-8, with D unclear. The CDR3 is CASTQTGSQNSSLHF. The CDR3 DNA reads as TGTGCCAGCACCCAAACCGGGTCCCAAAATTCATCCCTCCACTTT.